Each of the 17 T cell receptor beta chains below was sequenced from the same sample in a study of cytomegalovirus exposure and HLA in healthy donors (dated by TCRdb to 2016 to 2017). Libraries were built with the immunoSEQ multiplex PCR assay. For the multiplex PCR, a mixture combining 60 forward primers for TCR Vbeta segments and 13 reverse primers for TCR Jbeta segments was used. TCRdb stores this immuneACCESS table with in-frame sequences only. Part of the clones is absent; in the studies checked, under half of the shortfall reflects unresolved V genes, and no reason is known for the rest. For this sample, the table gives 100,000 to 150,000 clones. The ten biggest clones cover 2% to 2.5% of the sample. The sample consisted of PBMCs. The receptors were sampled from a middle-aged man in good health and CMV-seronegative.

This chain uses TRBV5-1 with TRBJ1-5, with TRBD1 as a possible D gene (5 bases). Looked up from germline, CDR1 is SGHRS and CDR2 is YFSETQ. This CDR3 region has 14 residues. Trimming cost V 0 bases and J 11 bases, with 15 bases left between them. This CDR3 reads CASSLAPGFQAQHF. The CDR3 DNA follows: TGCGCCAGCAGCTTGGCCCCAGGGTTCCAGGCCCAGCATTTT.

The rearrangement uses TRBV11-3 and TRBJ2-1; TRBD2 matches 8 bases. From germline, CDR1 is SGHNT and CDR2 YENEEA. The CDR3 loop spans 14 amino acids. V gave up 5 bases and J gave up 6 bases; unmatched junction bases: 6. The CDR3 protein is CASSRGLASNEQFF. In DNA form, the CDR3 reads TGTGCCAGCAGCCGCGGACTAGCCTCCAATGAGCAGTTCTTC.

The CDR3 sequence: CASGLTGLGQPQHF. As DNA, the CDR3 is TGTGCCAGCGGACTGACAGGGCTGGGACAGCCCCAGCATTTT. This rearrangement joins TRBV28 to TRBJ1-5; 7 bases map to TRBD1. The germline CDR1 and CDR2 sequences are MDHEN and SYDVKM. Trimming removed 8 bases from V and 7 bases from J; junction bases left unmatched: 11. The CDR3 is made up of 14 amino acids.

This chain connects TRBV29-1 to TRBJ2-3, with 12 nucleotides matching TRBD2. V gave up 0 bases and J gave up 6 bases; unmatched junction bases: 7. The CDR3 spans 16 residues. Germline V gene lookup returns CDR1 SQVTM and CDR2 ANQGSEA. Written as DNA, the CDR3 is TGCAGCGTTGAAGAATGGCTAGCGGGAGGGCAGGATACGCAGTATTTT. Protein product: CSVEEWLAGGQDTQYF.

The chain carries TRBV11-3 and TRBJ2-1; TRBD2 is a possible D gene (6 bases). The germline CDR1 and CDR2 sequences are SGHNT and YENEEA. The CDR3 extends over 15 amino acids. With 5 bases removed from V and 9 bases from J, the gap between germline ends came to 20 bases. CDR3 sequence (DNA): TGTGCCAGCAGCGGGTTGGCTAGGGGAGGCGCTGAGCAGTTCTTC. Translating gives CASSGLARGGAEQFF.

The chain links TRBV7-6 to TRBJ2-7, with 7 positions matching TRBD2. The germline CDR1 and CDR2 sequences are SGHVS and FNYEAQ. V trimming: 5 bases; J trimming: 2 bases; junction bases outside the gene matches: 12. The CDR3 is 16 residues long. CDR3 bases: TGTGCCAGCAGCCCCTCAAGGGCGGGAGCCACCTACGAGCAGTACTTC. Translated, it gives CASSPSRAGATYEQYF.

The V call is TRBV29-1, the J call TRBJ2-7; 10 positions match TRBD1. CDR3 length equals 13 residues. The germline CDR1 and CDR2 sequences are SQVTM and ANQGSEA. The trim removed 4 bases at V and 5 bases at J, leaving 5 bases unmatched. The CDR3: CSVVGDRGNEQYF. Written as DNA, the CDR3 is TGCAGCGTTGTAGGGGACAGGGGCAACGAGCAGTACTTC.

The rearrangement uses TRBV29-1 and TRBJ1-2; maybe TRBD1 (5 bases). The germline V and J ends were trimmed by 2 bases and 6 bases, with 10 bases remaining between them. CDR1 is SQVTM and CDR2 is ANQGSEA in the germline V gene. This CDR3 has 12 residues. CDR3 loop: CSVETGGDGYTF. In DNA, the CDR3 is TGCAGCGTTGAAACCGGGGGGGATGGCTACACCTTC.

The chain combines TRBV28 with TRBJ2-7, with a weak D call TRBD2 (6 bases). The length of the CDR3 is 15 residues. Germline values: CDR1 MDHEN, CDR2 SYDVKM. V lost 7 bases and J lost 2, with 18 bases in between. CDR3 coding DNA: TGTGCCAGCACCCTCCCCGGGAGAGGTACCTACGAGCAGTACTTC. Encoded protein: CASTLPGRGTYEQYF.

As for this clone: Germline and junction disagree at one end, which may indicate a read error. V and J are TRBV4-2 and TRBJ2-7, with D possibly TRBD1 on 6 matching bases. CDR1 and CDR2 (germline): LGHNA, YNFKEQ. This CDR3 is built from 13 residues. The CDR3 loop is CASSRWRTMGHIF. For the CDR3, the DNA is TGTGCCAGCAGCCGATGGAGAACAATGGGACATATTTTC.

The J gene is TRBJ2-7, the V gene TRBV2; the D gene is possibly TRBD1 (6 bases). Germline V CDR1 and CDR2: SNHLY, FYNNEI. Trimming pared 7 bases from V and 2 bases from J, leaving 15 bases between. The CDR3 spans 14 residues. Written as DNA, the CDR3 is TGTGCCAGCACCAGACGGGACACAGCCTACGAGCAGTACTTC. Amino acids: CASTRRDTAYEQYF.

The chain has TRBV9 and TRBJ2-7; 9 bases fit TRBD1. V dropped 3 bases and J dropped 6; count of bases not matched to a gene: 10. Germline V gene lookup returns CDR1 SGDLS and CDR2 YYNGEE. The CDR3 covers 15 residues. The CDR3 bases are TGTGCCAGCAGCGCCCGGGACAGGGTCACGTCCGAGCAGTACTTC. As protein: CASSARDRVTSEQYF.

The rearrangement links TRBV6-5 to TRBJ2-5; 7 bases map to TRBD1. The J call may be faulty, since TRBJ2-7 better matches the DNA end. Germline V gene data show CDR1 as MNHEY and CDR2 as SVGAGI. CDR3 length: 14 residues. This chain's CDR3 is CASSSTGSPYEQYF. The CDR3 DNA follows: TGTGCCAGCAGTTCGACAGGGTCCCCCTACGAGCAGTACTTC.

The V and J genes are TRBV5-6 and TRBJ1-1, with TRBD1 as a possible D gene (5 bases). The CDR3 is made up of 12 amino acids. CDR1 is SGHDT and CDR2 is YYEEEE in the germline V gene. V was trimmed by 3 bases and J by 9 bases, leaving 12 bases between them. The CDR3 sequence: CASSWRGGKAFF. CDR3 DNA: TGTGCCAGCAGCTGGAGGGGAGGGAAAGCTTTCTTT.

The J gene is TRBJ1-1, the V gene TRBV6-5, with unresolved D. Germline assignment: CDR1 MNHEY and CDR2 SVGAGI. CDR3 size: 13 residues. The germline V and J ends were trimmed by 2 bases and 1 base, with 5 bases remaining between them. CDR3 residues: CASSYLANTEAFF. The CDR3 nucleotides read TGTGCCAGCAGTTACCTGGCGAACACTGAAGCTTTCTTT.

The chain carries TRBV30 and TRBJ1-4; 9 nucleotides line up with TRBD1. Germline V lookup: CDR1 GTSNPN, CDR2 SVGIG (reference sequence). V gave up 1 base and J gave up 7 bases; unmatched junction bases: 7. This CDR3 region has 15 residues. The CDR3 coding sequence is TGTGCCTGGAGTGCACAGACAGGGGGTGGTGAAAAACTGTTTTTT. Translated: CAWSAQTGGGEKLFF.

J is TRBJ2-1 and V is TRBV2; 7 positions agree with TRBD2. V shed 0 bases and J 2 bases; nucleotides not matched to a gene: 4. The CDR3 has 16 residues. CDR1 and CDR2 from the germline V gene are SNHLY and FYNNEI. CDR3 nucleotide sequence: TGTGCCAGCAGTGAAGCGCGGGAGACCCCCTACAATGAGCAGTTCTTC. Encoded protein: CASSEARETPYNEQFF.